Sequencing of this TCR beta chain was carried out in a study of cytomegalovirus exposure and HLA in healthy donors. This clone was seen more than once but under ten times. With 5 bases clipped from V and 0 bases from J, the junction kept 5 bases outside the gene matches. Germline-derived CDR1 and CDR2 are SGHTA and FQGNSA. The CDR3 extends over 15 amino acids. Primers: 60 Vbeta forward and 13 Jbeta reverse. Sequencing was performed with immunoSEQ multiplex PCR; in TCRdb, only in-frame clones are kept and a portion is missing. The data show 80,000 to 100,000 clones, roughly 70% seen once. The V gene is TRBV7-2, the J gene TRBJ2-5; TRBD1 matches at 8 bases. The clonotype comes from a man aged 50-59 years in good health and CMV-seronegative. Sample: PBMCs. CDR3 in DNA: TGTGCCAGCAGCCCGCTGACAGGGGACCAAGAGACCCAGTACTTC. Its protein is CASSPLTGDQETQYF.